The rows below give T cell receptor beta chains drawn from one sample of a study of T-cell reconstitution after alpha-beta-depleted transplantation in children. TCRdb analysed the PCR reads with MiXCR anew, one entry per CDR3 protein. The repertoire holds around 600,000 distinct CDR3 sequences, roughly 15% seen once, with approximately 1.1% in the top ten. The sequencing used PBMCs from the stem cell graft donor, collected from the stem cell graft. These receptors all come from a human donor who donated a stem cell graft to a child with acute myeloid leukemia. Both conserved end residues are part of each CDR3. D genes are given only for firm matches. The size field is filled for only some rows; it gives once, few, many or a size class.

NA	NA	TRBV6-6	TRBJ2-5	CASSSPSKETQYF	TGTGCCAGCAGTTCCCCTTCGAAGGAGACCCAGTACTTC
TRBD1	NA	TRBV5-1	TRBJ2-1	CASSRGGIYNEQFF	TGCGCCAGCAGTCGAGGGGGCATCTACAATGAGCAGTTCTTC
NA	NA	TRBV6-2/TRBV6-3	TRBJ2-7	CASSPPGMDSRISYEQYF	TGTGCCAGCAGTCCCCCCGGTATGGACAGTCGTATCTCCTACGAGCAGTACTTC
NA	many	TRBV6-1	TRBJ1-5	CASSEGFNQPQHF	TGTGCCAGCAGTGAAGGGTTCAATCAGCCCCAGCATTTT
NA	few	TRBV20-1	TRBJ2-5	CSASALKETQYF	TGCAGTGCTAGTGCTCTTAAAGAGACCCAGTACTTC
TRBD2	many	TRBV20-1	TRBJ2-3	CSARSTSGGAYTQYF	TGCAGTGCCAGAAGCACTAGCGGGGGGGCGTATACGCAGTATTTT
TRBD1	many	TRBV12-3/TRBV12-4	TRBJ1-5	CASGGRQGARLGNQPQHF	TGTGCCAGTGGGGGACGACAGGGGGCTCGGTTGGGCAATCAGCCCCAGCATTTT
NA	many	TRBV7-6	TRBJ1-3	CASSLEGRPGNTIYF	TGTGCCAGCAGCTTAGAGGGACGGCCTGGAAACACCATATATTTT
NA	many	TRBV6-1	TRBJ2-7	CASSKGRGTYEQYF	TGTGCCAGCAGTAAAGGACGGGGCACCTACGAGCAGTACTTC
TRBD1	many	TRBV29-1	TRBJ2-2	CSVGTGPVTGELFF	TGCAGCGTAGGGACAGGGCCAGTTACCGGGGAGCTGTTTTTT
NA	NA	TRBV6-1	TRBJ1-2	CASSAQKDLFEGYTF	TGTGCCAGCAGTGCCCAAAAAGATCTATTCGAAGGCTACACCTTC
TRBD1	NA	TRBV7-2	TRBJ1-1	CASSFRGPNEAFF	TGTGCCAGCAGCTTCAGGGGGCCCAATGAAGCTTTCTTT
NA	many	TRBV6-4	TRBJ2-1	CASSEGWAENNEQFF	TGTGCCAGCAGTGAAGGGTGGGCAGAGAACAATGAGCAGTTCTTC
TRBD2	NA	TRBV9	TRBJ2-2	CASSAGGSDTGELFF	TGTGCCAGCAGCGCGGGGGGGAGCGACACCGGGGAGCTGTTTTTT
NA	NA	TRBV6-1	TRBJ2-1	CASSDRARESNEQFF	TGTGCCAGCAGTGACAGGGCCCGCGAATCCAATGAGCAGTTCTTC
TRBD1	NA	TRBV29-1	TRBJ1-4	CSVEGGQGDEKLFF	TGCAGCGTTGAAGGTGGACAGGGGGATGAAAAACTGTTTTTT
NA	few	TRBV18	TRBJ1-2	CASSPPTTGGYGYTF	TGTGCCAGCTCACCACCGACTACTGGCGGCTATGGCTACACCTTC
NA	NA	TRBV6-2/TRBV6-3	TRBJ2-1	CASSSYGASVFSYNEQFF	TGTGCCAGCAGTAGCTATGGGGCGAGCGTGTTCTCCTACAATGAGCAGTTCTTC
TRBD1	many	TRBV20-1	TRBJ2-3	CSASGTGGPDTQYF	TGCAGTGCCAGCGGGACAGGGGGCCCAGATACGCAGTATTTT
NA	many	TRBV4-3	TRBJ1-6	CASSYGRLRNSPLHF	TGCGCCAGCAGCTACGGACGGTTAAGAAATTCACCCCTCCACTTT
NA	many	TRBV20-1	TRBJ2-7	CSAQSGSSYEQYF	TGCAGTGCTCAGAGCGGGTCTTCCTACGAGCAGTACTTC
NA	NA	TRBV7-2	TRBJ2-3	CASSFSLFTDTQYF	TGTGCCAGCAGCTTCTCCCTTTTCACAGATACGCAGTATTTT
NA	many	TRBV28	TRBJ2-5	CASSFNQPQETQYF	TGTGCCAGCAGTTTTAATCAGCCTCAAGAGACCCAGTACTTC
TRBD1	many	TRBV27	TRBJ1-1	CASNLHRGTEAFF	TGTGCCAGCAACCTACACAGGGGAACTGAAGCTTTCTTT
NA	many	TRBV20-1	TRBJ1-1	CSAREIRQNTEAFF	TGCAGTGCTAGAGAGATAAGACAAAACACTGAAGCTTTCTTT
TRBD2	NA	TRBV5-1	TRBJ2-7	CASSSKRGSSYEQYF	TGCGCCAGCAGCTCGAAGCGGGGTAGCTCCTACGAGCAGTACTTC
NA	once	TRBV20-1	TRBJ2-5	CSAKGQKETQYF	TGCAGTGCTAAAGGTCAGAAAGAGACCCAGTACTTC
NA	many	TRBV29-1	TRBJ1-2	CSVGAPLTGGYTF	TGCAGCGTTGGGGCCCCCCTTACCGGTGGCTACACCTTC
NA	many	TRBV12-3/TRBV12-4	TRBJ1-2	CASSLAGKQYGYTF	TGTGCCAGCAGTTTGGCGGGGAAGCAGTATGGCTACACCTTC
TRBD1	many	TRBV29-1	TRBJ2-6	CGILGGPGANVLTF	TGCGGAATATTAGGGGGCCCTGGGGCCAACGTCCTGACTTTC
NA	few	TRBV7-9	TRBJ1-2	CASSIRVGGYGYTF	TGTGCCAGCAGCATCCGGGTAGGAGGCTATGGCTACACCTTC
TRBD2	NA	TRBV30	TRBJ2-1	CAWSGGGGYSYNEQFF	TGTGCCTGGAGTGGAGGCGGGGGGTATTCCTACAATGAGCAGTTCTTC
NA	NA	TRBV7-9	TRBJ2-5	CASSPSRIQETQYF	TGTGCCAGCAGCCCTTCAAGGATTCAAGAGACCCAGTACTTC
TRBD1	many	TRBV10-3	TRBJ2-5	CAISESASDRGRGTQYF	TGTGCCATCAGTGAGTCGGCTTCGGACAGGGGGCGCGGGACCCAGTACTTC
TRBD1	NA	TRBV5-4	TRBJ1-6	CASSLEQGASPLHF	TGTGCCAGCAGCTTGGAACAGGGGGCCTCACCCCTCCACTTT
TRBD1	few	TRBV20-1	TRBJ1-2	CSARDHRGSPYTNYGYTF	TGCAGTGCTAGAGATCACAGGGGAAGCCCTTATACTAACTATGGCTACACCTTC
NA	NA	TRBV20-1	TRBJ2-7	CSAQNRGQYEQYF	TGCAGTGCTCAAAATCGGGGGCAATACGAGCAGTACTTC
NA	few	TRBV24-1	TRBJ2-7	CAPDERGRPGMDEQYF	TGTGCCCCCGATGAGAGGGGCCGTCCCGGGATGGATGAGCAGTACTTC
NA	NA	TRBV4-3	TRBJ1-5	CASSQDRTRTNQPQHF	TGCGCCAGCAGCCAAGATAGGACAAGGACCAATCAGCCCCAGCATTTT
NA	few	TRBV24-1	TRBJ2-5	CATSDSETIQETQYF	TGTGCCACCAGTGATTCCGAGACAATCCAAGAGACCCAGTACTTC
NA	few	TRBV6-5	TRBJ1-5	CASSLPRPQHF	TGTGCCAGCAGCCTACCAAGGCCCCAGCATTTT
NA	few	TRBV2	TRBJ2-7	CASSEEGWNYEQYF	TGTGCCAGCAGTGAGGAGGGGTGGAACTACGAGCAGTACTTC
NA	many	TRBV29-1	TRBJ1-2	CSTSLGGYGYTF	TGCAGCACCAGTCTTGGAGGTTATGGCTACACCTTC
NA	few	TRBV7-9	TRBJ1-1	CASSFERHMNTEAFF	TGTGCCAGCAGCTTTGAACGGCACATGAACACTGAAGCTTTCTTT
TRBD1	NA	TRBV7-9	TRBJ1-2	CASSYRGEYGYTF	TGTGCCAGCAGCTACAGGGGAGAGTATGGCTACACCTTC
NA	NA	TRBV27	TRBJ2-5	CASSLLAGTQETQYF	TGTGCCAGCAGTTTACTGGCCGGGACACAAGAGACCCAGTACTTC
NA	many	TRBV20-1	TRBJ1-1	CSARDRRLNTEAFF	TGCAGTGCTAGAGATCGGCGCTTGAACACTGAAGCTTTCTTT
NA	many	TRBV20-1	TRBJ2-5	CSALIPGAGETQYF	TGCAGTGCTCTAATCCCGGGGGCCGGAGAGACCCAGTACTTC